This T cell receptor beta chain stems from a study of T-cell reconstitution after alpha-beta-depleted transplantation in children (dated by TCRdb to between 2015 and 2016). About the full investigation: Using TCR repertoire profiling, the study followed T-cell immune reconstitution in a quantitative way in children after TCRalphabeta/CD19-depleted allogeneic hematopoietic cell transplantation.

The method behind the library was PCR. Data came from an Illumina HiSeq 2500. TCR libraries were prepared with molecular barcoding, using unique molecular identifiers to normalize TCRbeta repertoire quantification. TCRdb applied fastp at Q25 and MiXCR to the public reads, then kept only in-frame beta chains. Records with the same CDR3 protein are collapsed into one entry carrying the most frequent genes and DNA. For this sample the table gives around 380,000 distinct CDR3 sequences, of which approximately 10% were detected only once. 4.5% to 7% of the sample is held by the ten biggest clonotypes. Trimming takes 7 bases from V and 5 bases from J, and the germline ends sit 14 bases apart. The CDR3 spans 13 residues, from the cysteine through the phenylalanine. Only the CDR3 DNA is retained, 39 bases long and in frame from the first base. This clonotype was observed a handful of times. It lacks a known antigen. Base qualities are not recorded, but no much larger clone differs from it by a single base.

This TCR was recovered from a human donor who donated a stem cell graft to a child with acute myeloid leukemia. The sample was PBMCs from the stem cell graft donor, taken from the stem cell graft. The sequence is built from TRBV12-3 or TRBV12-4 and TRBJ2-5; confidence is insufficient to name the D gene. The base sequence is TGTGCCAGCAATAATCCCCCCCCCGAGACCCAGTACTTC. Its product reads: CASNNPPPETQYF.